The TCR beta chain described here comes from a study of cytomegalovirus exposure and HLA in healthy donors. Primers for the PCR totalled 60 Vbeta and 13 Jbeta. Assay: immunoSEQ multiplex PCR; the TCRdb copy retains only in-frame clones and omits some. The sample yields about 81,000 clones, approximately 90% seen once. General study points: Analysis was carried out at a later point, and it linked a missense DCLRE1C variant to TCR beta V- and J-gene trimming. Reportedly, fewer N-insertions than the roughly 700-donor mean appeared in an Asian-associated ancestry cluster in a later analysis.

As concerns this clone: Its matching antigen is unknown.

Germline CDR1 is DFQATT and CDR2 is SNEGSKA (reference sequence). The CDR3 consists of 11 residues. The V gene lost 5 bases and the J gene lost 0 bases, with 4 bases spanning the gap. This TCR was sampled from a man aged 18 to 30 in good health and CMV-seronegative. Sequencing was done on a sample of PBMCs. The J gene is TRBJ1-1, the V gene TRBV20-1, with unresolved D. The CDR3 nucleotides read TGCAGTGCTGTCTTGAACACTGAAGCTTTCTTT. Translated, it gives CSAVLNTEAFF.